A selection of T cell receptor beta chains follows, all from one sample in a study of T-cell reconstitution after alpha-beta-depleted transplantation in children. Each CDR3 protein is one row after TCRdb ran MiXCR on the PCR reads. The sample carries hundreds of thousands of distinct CDR3 sequences, about 24% recorded once. This sample comprised PBMCs, mostly from graft donor cells, obtained 360 days after TCRalphabeta/CD19-depleted stem cell transplant. Receptor source: a female patient aged 2-9 years who had a stem cell transplant for congenital amegakaryocytic thrombocytopenia, so the T cells may come from the graft donor. Both conserved end residues are part of each CDR3. D genes are given only for firm matches. Clone size, where shown, is once, few, many, or a class for clones that have expanded.

>TRBJ2-7|TRBV12-3/TRBV12-4|-|few
CASSVSNAATF
TGTGCCAGCAGTGTATCTAATGCCGCTACCTTC
>TRBJ2-7|TRBV10-2|TRBD1|many
CASSETGTGGNEQYF
TGCGCCAGCAGTGAGACCGGGACAGGGGGCAACGAGCAGTACTTC
>TRBJ2-1|TRBV5-1|-|-
CASSPTPTRTGNEQFF
TGCGCCAGCAGCCCAACACCGACTAGGACGGGAAATGAGCAGTTCTTC
>TRBJ2-5|TRBV29-1|TRBD2|-
CSVPGTSGSLYQETQYF
TGCAGCGTGCCTGGGACTAGCGGTTCCTTGTACCAAGAGACCCAGTACTTC
>TRBJ2-4|TRBV15|TRBD1|-
CATSSTGAAKNIQYF
TGTGCCACCAGCAGCACAGGGGCGGCCAAAAACATTCAGTACTTC
>TRBJ2-7|TRBV7-8|-|-
CASSSGGQGRQSEQYF
TGTGCCAGCAGCTCCGGTGGGCAGGGGCGCCAAAGCGAGCAGTACTTC
>TRBJ2-1|TRBV25-1|TRBD2|-
CASSQTSGIPYNEQFF
TGTGCCAGCAGTCAGACTAGCGGGATTCCCTACAATGAGCAGTTCTTC
>TRBJ2-7|TRBV20-1|-|few
CSARVATGGYEQYF
TGCAGTGCTAGAGTTGCGACAGGCGGCTACGAGCAGTACTTC
>TRBJ2-1|TRBV5-1|-|few
CASSLAVDTYNEQFF
TGCGCCAGCAGCTTGGCCGTAGACACTTACAATGAGCAGTTCTTC
>TRBJ2-1|TRBV6-5|-|-
CASSYSGFHGKGEQFF
TGTGCCAGCAGTTACAGCGGGTTTCACGGAAAGGGTGAGCAGTTCTTC
>TRBJ2-6|TRBV29-1|-|-
CSAGEGILGANVLTF
TGCAGCGCCGGAGAGGGGATCTTGGGGGCCAACGTCCTGACTTTC
>TRBJ2-5|TRBV12-3/TRBV12-4|TRBD1|-
CASSSVFGTGAETQYF
TGTGCCAGCAGCTCGGTTTTCGGGACAGGCGCGGAGACCCAGTACTTC
>TRBJ2-1|TRBV27|-|few
CASSLVHWRANYNEQFF
TGTGCCAGCAGTTTAGTTCATTGGAGGGCCAATTATAATGAGCAGTTCTTC